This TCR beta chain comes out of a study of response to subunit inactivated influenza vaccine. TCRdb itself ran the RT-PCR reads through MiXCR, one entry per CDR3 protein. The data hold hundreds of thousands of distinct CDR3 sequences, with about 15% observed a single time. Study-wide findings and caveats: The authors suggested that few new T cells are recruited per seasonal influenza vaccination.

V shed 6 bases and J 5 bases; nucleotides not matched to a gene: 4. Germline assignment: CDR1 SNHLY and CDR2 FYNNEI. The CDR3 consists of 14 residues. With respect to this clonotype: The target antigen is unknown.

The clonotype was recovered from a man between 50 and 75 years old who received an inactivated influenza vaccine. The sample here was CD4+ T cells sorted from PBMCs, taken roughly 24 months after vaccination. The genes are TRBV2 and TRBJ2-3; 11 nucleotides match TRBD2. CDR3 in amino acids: CASRPGTSGDTQYF. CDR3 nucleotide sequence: TGTGCCAGCAGACCCGGGACTAGCGGAGATACGCAGTATTTT.